This T cell receptor (beta chain) comes out of a study of post-analysis software for immune sequencing data. Study conclusions and caveats: Relative to controls, patients with multiple sclerosis showed significantly lower normalized Chao1 diversity. Under the F measure, samples that were prepared in one batch clustered strongly together.

Unique molecular identifiers were present in the TCR beta cDNA libraries. Roughly 500,000 cDNA molecules were obtained from approximately 0.91 to 9.4 million T cells. TCRdb reprocessed the PCR reads via MiXCR and lists one record per CDR3 protein. The sample lists 820,000 or so distinct CDR3 sequences, roughly half occurring once. Points on this clonotype: Antigen: not known.

The TCR was taken from a girl aged 5-17 years with multiple sclerosis. Sequencing was performed on blood.

CDR3 protein: CASSLRTSAYNEQFF. CDR3 DNA sequence: TGTGCCAGCAGTTTACGGACTAGCGCCTACAATGAGCAGTTCTTC. This chain connects TRBV12-3 or TRBV12-4 to TRBJ2-1, with TRBD2 matching 9 bases. Germline trimming cut 2 bases from V and 2 bases from J; bases unmatched to any gene: 1. CDR3 length: 15 amino acids.